A single sample is the source of the 7 T cell receptor beta chains below, sequenced in a study of molecular identifiers for immune sequencing clone quantification. TCRdb processed the PCR reads anew with MiXCR; each CDR3 protein has one entry. The table lists about 510,000 distinct CDR3 sequences, roughly a fifth of them singletons. Sequences were obtained from naive CD8+ T cells from blood, with Jurkat cell RNA spiked in. Documented subset: FACS-sorted CD8+CD4-CCR7+CD45RA+ naive T cells. These receptors originate from a human donor in good health. Some libraries in this study had Jurkat cell RNA spiked in.

The chain has TRBV21-1 and TRBJ2-3. TRBV21-1 is assigned pseudogene status. The CDR3 contains 16 residues. Here the CDR3 DNA reads TGTGCCAGCAGCAAAGCGCGAAAGGCTACCACAGATACGCAGTATTTT. This gives the protein CASSKARKATTDTQYF.

The chain combines TRBV4-2 with TRBJ2-1; TRBD2 matches at 7 bases. The V and J ends lost 0 bases and 9 bases, in that order; junction bases with no gene match: 14. The germline gives CDR1 LGHNA, CDR2 YNFKEQ. This CDR3 has 17 residues. The CDR3 DNA is TGTGCCAGCAGCCAAGACCAGGTGCGGGAGCGTGGGAGTGAGCAGTTCTTC. Residues: CASSQDQVRERGSEQFF.

The rearrangement uses TRBV15 and TRBJ2-3, with D possibly being TRBD1 (6 bases). The V end was cut by 5 bases, the J end by 4 bases, with 10 bases between. This CDR3 comprises 13 residues. Germline lookup yields CDR1 LNHNV and CDR2 YYDKDF (reference sequence). CDR3 coding DNA: TGTGCCACCAGCGAGCCAGGGGCAGATACGCAGTATTTT. This translates into CATSEPGADTQYF.

The chain joins TRBV4-2 to TRBJ2-7, with TRBD2 as a possible D gene (6 bases). CDR1 is LGHNA and CDR2 is YNFKEQ in the germline V gene. The CDR3 consists of 16 residues. V was pared by 4 bases and J by 3 bases, with 19 bases between. CDR3 region: CASSPLGGTMHYEQYF. CDR3 sequence (DNA): TGTGCCAGCAGCCCCCTCGGCGGGACCATGCACTACGAGCAGTACTTC.

V gene TRBV3-1 combines with J gene TRBJ1-1; D ambiguous. This CDR3 spans 13 amino acids. Germline loops: CDR1 LGHDT, CDR2 YNNKEL (reference sequence). Trimming shortened V by 0 bases and J by 6 bases, and 8 bases separated the two germline ends. For the CDR3, the DNA is TGTGCCAGCAGCCAAGATTTAGGCGCTGAAGCTTTCTTT. It codes for CASSQDLGAEAFF. The full variable domain, rest sourced from reference TRBV3-1 and TRBJ1-1, is DTAVSQTPKYLVTQMGNDKSIKCEQNLGHDTMYWYKQDSKKFLKIMFSYNNKELIINETVPNRFSPKSPDKAHLNLHINSLELGDSAVYFCASSQDLGAEAFFGQGTRLTVV.

A few counts support this clonotype. The chain combines TRBV11-1 with TRBJ2-2; D is uncertain. The CDR3 is 15 residues long. V gave up 5 bases and J gave up 5 bases, with 15 bases separating them. The germline gives CDR1 SGHAT, CDR2 FQDESV (reference sequence). The CDR3 reads CASSPFDPLTGELFF. The CDR3 DNA reads TGTGCCAGCAGCCCCTTCGATCCACTTACCGGGGAGCTGTTTTTT.

This clonotype was picked up a small number of times. This chain connects TRBV4-1 to TRBJ1-5; D is uncertain. The CDR3 spans 15 residues. Trimming stripped 2 bases from V and 4 bases from J, with 12 bases between. Germline V lookup: CDR1 MGHRA, CDR2 YSYEKL. CDR3 in amino acids: CASSQSEGGNQPQHF. The CDR3 DNA sequence: TGCGCCAGCAGCCAAAGCGAAGGAGGGAATCAGCCCCAGCATTTT.